A single TCR beta chain is shown here with its context. Its specificity is not known. The data originate from a study of shared clonotypes between healthy human individuals. Deep-level running was used for the assay. Profiling relied on immunoSEQ multiplex PCR, and the TCRdb table lists in-frame clones only, not all of them. Altogether about 2 million clones are present, around 96% being singletons, with the ten largest covering about 1.1%. Positive CCR7 selection of CD45RO-negative cells yielded the naive CD8 cells, and terminally differentiated effector memory CD45RA+ cells were excluded. Donors, healthy HIV-negative adults, lacked recent acute infections or vaccinations. The CDR3 length is 15 residues. From germline, CDR1 is MNHEY and CDR2 SVGAGI. V gave up 0 bases and J gave up 2 bases, with 11 bases separating them. Notes on the study in general: Researchers found naive subsets generally carried larger estimated richness than memory subsets.

Material: naive CD8+ T cells sorted from blood. This clonotype was obtained from a man aged 18 to 30 in good health. The chain links TRBV6-5 to TRBJ2-7; tentative D call: TRBD2 (6 bases). The CDR3 coding sequence is TGTGCCAGCAGTTACTCTCGGAGGGCCACCTACGAGCAGTACTTC. Residues: CASSYSRRATYEQYF.